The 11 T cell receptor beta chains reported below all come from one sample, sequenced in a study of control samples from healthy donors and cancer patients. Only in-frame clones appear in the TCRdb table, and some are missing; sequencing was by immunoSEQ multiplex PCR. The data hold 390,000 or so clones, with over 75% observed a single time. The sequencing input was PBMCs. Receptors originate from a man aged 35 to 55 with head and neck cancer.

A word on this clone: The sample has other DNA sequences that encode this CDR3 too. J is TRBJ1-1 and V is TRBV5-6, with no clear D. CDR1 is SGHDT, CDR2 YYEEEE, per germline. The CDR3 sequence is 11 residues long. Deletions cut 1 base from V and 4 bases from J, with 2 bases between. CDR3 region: CASSLSTEAFF. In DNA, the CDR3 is TGTGCCAGCAGCTTGAGCACTGAAGCTTTCTTT. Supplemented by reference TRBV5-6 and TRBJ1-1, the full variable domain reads DAGVTQSPTHLIKTRGQQVTLRCSPKSGHDTVSWYQQALGQGPQFIFQYYEEEERQRGNFPDRFSGHQFPNYSSELNVNALLLGDSALYLCASSLSTEAFFGQGTRLTVV.

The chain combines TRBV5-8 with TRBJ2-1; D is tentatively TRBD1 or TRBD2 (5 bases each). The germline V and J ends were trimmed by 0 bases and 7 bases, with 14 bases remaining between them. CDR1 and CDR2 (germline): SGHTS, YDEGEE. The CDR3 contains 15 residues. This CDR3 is CASSLVVGDGNEQFF. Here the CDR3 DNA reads TGTGCCAGCAGCTTGGTAGTCGGGGACGGGAATGAGCAGTTCTTC.

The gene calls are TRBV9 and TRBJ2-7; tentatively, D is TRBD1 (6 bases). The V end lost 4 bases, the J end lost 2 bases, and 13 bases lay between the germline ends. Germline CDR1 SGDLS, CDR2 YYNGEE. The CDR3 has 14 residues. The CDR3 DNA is TGTGCCAGCAGCCCACGGACAGCCACCTACGAGCAGTACTTC. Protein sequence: CASSPRTATYEQYF.

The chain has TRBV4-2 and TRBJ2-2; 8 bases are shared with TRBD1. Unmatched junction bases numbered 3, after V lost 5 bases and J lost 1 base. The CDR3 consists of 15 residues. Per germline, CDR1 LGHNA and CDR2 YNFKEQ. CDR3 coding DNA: TGTGCCAGCAGCTCCGGGACAGGGAACACCGGGGAGCTGTTTTTT. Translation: CASSSGTGNTGELFF.

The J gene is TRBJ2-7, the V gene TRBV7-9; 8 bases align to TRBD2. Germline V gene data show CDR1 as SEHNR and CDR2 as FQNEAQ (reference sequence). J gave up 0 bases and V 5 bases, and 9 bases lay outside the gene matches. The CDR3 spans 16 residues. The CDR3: CASSPTGGGGSYEQYF. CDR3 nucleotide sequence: TGTGCCAGCAGCCCAACCGGGGGGGGCGGCTCCTACGAGCAGTACTTC.

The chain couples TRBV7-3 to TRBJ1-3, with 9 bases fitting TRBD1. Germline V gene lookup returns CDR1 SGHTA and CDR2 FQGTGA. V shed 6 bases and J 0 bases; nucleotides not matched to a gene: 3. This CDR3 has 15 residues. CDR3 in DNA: TGTGCCAGCAGGTTGGGACAGGGCTCTGGAAACACCATATATTTT. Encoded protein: CASRLGQGSGNTIYF.

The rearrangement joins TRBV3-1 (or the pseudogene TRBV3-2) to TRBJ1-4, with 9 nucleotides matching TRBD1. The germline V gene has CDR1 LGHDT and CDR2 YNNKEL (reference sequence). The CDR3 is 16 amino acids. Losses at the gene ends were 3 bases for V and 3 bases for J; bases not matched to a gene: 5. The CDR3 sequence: CASSHEWTGANEKLFF. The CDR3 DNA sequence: TGTGCCAGCAGCCACGAATGGACAGGGGCTAATGAAAAACTGTTTTTT.

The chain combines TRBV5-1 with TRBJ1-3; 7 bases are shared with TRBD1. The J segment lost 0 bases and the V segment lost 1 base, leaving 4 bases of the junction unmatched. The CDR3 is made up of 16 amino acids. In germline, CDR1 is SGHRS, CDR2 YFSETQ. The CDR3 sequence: CASSLSRDSSGNTIYF. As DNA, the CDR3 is TGCGCCAGCAGCTTGTCCCGGGACAGCTCTGGAAACACCATATATTTT.

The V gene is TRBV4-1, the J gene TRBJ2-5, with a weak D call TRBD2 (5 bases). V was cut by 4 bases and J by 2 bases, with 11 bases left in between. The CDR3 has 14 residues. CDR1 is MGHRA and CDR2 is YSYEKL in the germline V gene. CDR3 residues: CASSPRGGQETQYF. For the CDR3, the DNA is TGCGCCAGCAGCCCTCGCGGAGGACAAGAGACCCAGTACTTC.

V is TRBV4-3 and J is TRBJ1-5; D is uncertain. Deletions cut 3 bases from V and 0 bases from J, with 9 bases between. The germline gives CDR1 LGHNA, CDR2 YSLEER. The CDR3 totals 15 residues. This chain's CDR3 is CASSQSVHSNQPQHF. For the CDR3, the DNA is TGCGCCAGCAGCCAGAGTGTTCATAGCAATCAGCCCCAGCATTTT.

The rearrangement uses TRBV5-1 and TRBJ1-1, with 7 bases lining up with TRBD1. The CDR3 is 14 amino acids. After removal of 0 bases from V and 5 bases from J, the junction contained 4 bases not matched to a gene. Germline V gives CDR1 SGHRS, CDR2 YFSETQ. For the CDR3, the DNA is TGCGCCAGCAGCTTGGGAGGGGGCCCGACTGAAGCTTTCTTT. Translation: CASSLGGGPTEAFF.